Following are 25 T cell receptor beta chains from one sample sequenced in a study of CD8 T cells in ankylosing spondylitis. General observations from the study: A TCR beta motif of about eight highly homologous variants appeared characteristic of ankylosing spondylitis blood.

TCRdb fed the 5' RACE reads into MiXCR, producing one record per CDR3 protein. The sample yields about 440,000 distinct CDR3 sequences, roughly 15% seen once. Their cognate antigens are unknown. The sequenced material came from blood, either unsorted or a sorted T cell fraction (not recorded which). The receptors originated from a male donor with ankylosing spondylitis.

In this sample, this clonotype turned up a few times. The CDR3 DNA follows: TGTGCCAGCAGTGTTCACGGAAGCCCTGAAGCTTTCTTT. It codes for CASSVHGSPEAFF. The gene calls are TRBV6-1 and TRBJ1-1; unclear D gene. Germline CDR1 is MNHNS and CDR2 is SASEGT. V was shortened by 4 bases and J by 6 bases, with 12 bases between the two germline ends. The CDR3 runs to 13 residues.

This clonotype turned up a few times. The chain joins TRBV5-1 to TRBJ2-3; TRBD2 might be the D (5 bases). The CDR3 covers 13 residues. Germline assignment: CDR1 SGHRS and CDR2 YFSETQ. V was clipped by 4 bases and J by 2 bases, with 8 bases between them. The CDR3 region is CASSGGLTDTQYF. Here the CDR3 DNA reads TGCGCCAGCAGCGGTGGACTCACAGATACGCAGTATTTT.

V gene TRBV6-5 combines with J gene TRBJ2-2; 9 positions agree with TRBD1. The CDR3 loop spans 16 amino acids. V trimming: 4 bases; J trimming: 3 bases; junction bases outside the gene matches: 6. Germline assignment: CDR1 MNHEY and CDR2 SVGAGI. The CDR3 is CASSSSGTGYTGELFF. In DNA, the CDR3 is TGTGCCAGCAGTTCCTCCGGGACAGGGTACACCGGGGAGCTGTTTTTT.

This clonotype was found a few times. This chain links TRBV3-1 with TRBJ2-3; TRBD2 matches at 7 bases. CDR1 is LGHDT, CDR2 YNNKEL, per germline (reference sequence). The length of the CDR3 is 19 residues. After removal of 1 base from V and 4 bases from J, the junction contained 17 bases not matched to a gene. CDR3 bases: TGTGCCAGCAGCCAAGGATGGGGCGGGAGTGGGATCAGGGCAGATACGCAGTATTTT. Translation gives CASSQGWGGSGIRADTQYF.

This chain uses TRBV15 with TRBJ1-5; perhaps TRBD1 as D (5 bases). This CDR3 is 15 amino acids long. Deletions cut 3 bases from V and 5 bases from J, with 14 bases between. The germline gives CDR1 LNHNV, CDR2 YYDKDF (reference sequence). CDR3 DNA: TGTGCCACCAGCAGGGGGACGACATTCTATCAGCCCCAGCATTTT. Translating it yields CATSRGTTFYQPQHF.

This clonotype was seen only a few times. The CDR3 DNA reads as TGTGCCAGCTCACCCGACAGTACCCCCAACTATGGCTACACCTTC. Translated, it gives CASSPDSTPNYGYTF. The V call is TRBV18, the J call TRBJ1-2; possibly TRBD1 for D (5 bases). V lost 3 bases, J lost 2 bases, and 13 bases lay in between. The CDR3 runs to 15 residues. Germline V gives CDR1 KGHSH, CDR2 LQKENI.

This clonotype came up a few times. The genes are TRBV25-1 and TRBJ1-2, with TRBD1 matching over 7 bases. With 4 bases clipped from V and 0 bases from J, the junction kept 11 bases outside the gene matches. Germline V gives CDR1 MGHDK, CDR2 SYGVNS. The CDR3 contains 17 residues. CDR3 protein: CASSAPRSTGANYGYTF. In DNA form, the CDR3 reads TGTGCCAGCAGTGCACCGCGCTCCACAGGGGCTAACTATGGCTACACCTTC.

This clonotype was recorded once. V usage is TRBV11-3 and J usage is TRBJ1-1; TRBD1 matches 8 bases. V shed 1 base and J 5 bases; nucleotides not matched to a gene: 6. Germline loops: CDR1 SGHNT, CDR2 YENEEA. The CDR3 has 15 amino acids. In DNA, the CDR3 is TGTGCCAGCAGCTTAGTCCAACAGGGGGAAACTGAAGCTTTCTTT. Amino acids: CASSLVQQGETEAFF.

This clonotype occurred many times. This chain joins TRBV12-3 or TRBV12-4 and TRBJ2-3; 12 bases agree with TRBD2. The CDR3 contains 15 residues. With V trimmed by 8 bases and J by 0 bases, 3 bases remained unmatched. The CDR3 loop reads CASDGLAGSTDTQYF. The CDR3 DNA is TGTGCCAGCGATGGACTAGCGGGGAGCACAGATACGCAGTATTTT.

The sample holds a few counts of this clonotype. The chain joins TRBV12-3 or TRBV12-4 to TRBJ1-5, with D unclear. The V and J ends lost 1 base and 7 bases respectively, with 8 bases between them. This CDR3 spans 13 amino acids. CDR3 loop: CASSLGLLQPQHF. CDR3 nucleotide sequence: TGTGCCAGCAGTTTAGGGCTCCTCCAGCCCCAGCATTTT.

The chain combines TRBV7-3 with TRBJ2-1; the match to TRBD2 covers 8 bases. After removal of 5 bases from V and 4 bases from J, the junction contained 7 bases not matched to a gene. The CDR3 covers 15 residues. From germline, CDR1 is SGHTA and CDR2 FQGTGA. DNA of the CDR3: TGTGCCAGCAGCCCGGGACTAGGCCCATACAATGAGCAGTTCTTC. Its protein product is CASSPGLGPYNEQFF.

CDR3 DNA: TGCAGTGCCCAGAGGGACAGATATCAGCCCCAGCATTTT. It codes for CSAQRDRYQPQHF. The chain carries TRBV20-1 and TRBJ1-5, with 7 nucleotides matching TRBD1. This CDR3 has 13 residues. After removal of 6 bases from V and 5 bases from J, the junction contained 7 bases not matched to a gene. The germline V gene encodes CDR1 DFQATT and CDR2 SNEGSKA (reference sequence).

This clonotype was picked up a small number of times. The chain joins TRBV5-1 to TRBJ2-5; TRBD2 might be the D (6 bases). The CDR3 sequence is 16 residues long. The ends were cut back, 1 base at V and 0 bases at J, with 13 bases in the middle. From germline, CDR1 is SGHRS and CDR2 YFSETQ. The CDR3 here is CASSLNSGSYQETQYF. The CDR3 DNA reads as TGCGCCAGCAGCTTGAATAGCGGATCGTACCAAGAGACCCAGTACTTC.

This clonotype was seen more than once but under ten times. This chain links TRBV20-1 with TRBJ2-6; D is unresolved. Germline CDR1 is DFQATT and CDR2 is SNEGSKA (reference sequence). CDR3 size: 16 residues. Trimming left V 2 bases short and J 6 bases short, with 17 bases between. CDR3 sequence: CSARPPTDRLANVLTF. CDR3 nucleotides: TGCAGTGCTAGACCGCCGACGGACCGTCTGGCCAACGTCCTGACTTTC.

This chain links TRBV20-1 with TRBJ2-5; TRBD2 aligns across 8 bases. The CDR3 is 14 residues long. The ends lost 3 bases at V and 5 bases at J; junction bases unmatched: 8. Germline CDR1 DFQATT, CDR2 SNEGSKA (reference sequence). The CDR3 protein is CSASEAGVKETQYF. Here the CDR3 DNA reads TGCAGTGCTAGTGAAGCGGGAGTCAAGGAGACCCAGTACTTC.

This clonotype showed up just a few times. The chain carries TRBV12-3 or TRBV12-4 and TRBJ1-1; no firm D call. V lost 2 bases and J 6 bases, leaving 13 bases between the germline ends. The CDR3 has 14 amino acids. Here the CDR3 reads CASSLRLESAEAFF. Written as DNA, the CDR3 is TGTGCCAGCAGTTTACGTTTGGAGAGCGCTGAAGCTTTCTTT.

This clonotype was counted between two and nine times. The chain employs TRBV28 and TRBJ1-5; D uncertain. CDR1 and CDR2 from the germline V gene are MDHEN and SYDVKM. The ends were cut back, 2 bases at V and 3 bases at J, with 11 bases in the middle. This CDR3 contains 15 residues. The CDR3 nucleotides are TGTGCCAGCAGTTTAACGGCAGGTTTCAATCAGCCCCAGCATTTT. Protein: CASSLTAGFNQPQHF.

This clonotype was observed a handful of times. This chain links TRBV29-1 with TRBJ2-1; D may be TRBD1 or TRBD2 (5 bases each). The CDR3 totals 16 residues. Germline-derived CDR1 and CDR2 are SQVTM and ANQGSEA. Trimming cost V 1 base and J 11 bases, with 24 bases left between them. CDR3 DNA sequence: TGCAGCGTTGAAGGGTGGCGGCCCTACGGGGCCTCCCAGCAGTTCTTC. It translates to CSVEGWRPYGASQQFF.

The chain has TRBV3-1 and TRBJ2-5; 8 bases are a match to TRBD1. The CDR3 has 14 residues. Germline trimming cut 4 bases from V and 3 bases from J; bases unmatched to any gene: 4. Germline CDR1 and CDR2: LGHDT and YNNKEL (reference sequence). This CDR3 is CASSPMTGEETQYF. The CDR3 bases are TGTGCCAGCAGCCCAATGACAGGGGAAGAGACCCAGTACTTC.

V and J are TRBV20-1 and TRBJ2-3; no clear D. The CDR3 is 15 amino acids. Germline-derived CDR1 and CDR2 are DFQATT and SNEGSKA (reference sequence). V lost 4 bases and J 2 bases, leaving 16 bases between the germline ends. CDR3 bases: TGCAGTGCTAAATGGCTCGGAGAAATCACAGATACGCAGTATTTT. Its protein is CSAKWLGEITDTQYF.

This clonotype showed up many times. The chain has TRBV20-1 and TRBJ1-6; D is undetermined. Germline V CDR1 and CDR2: DFQATT, SNEGSKA (reference sequence). The CDR3 covers 15 residues. V lost 6 bases and J 3 bases, leaving 15 bases between the germline ends. CDR3 DNA sequence: TGCAGTGCCTCCCGAGGCATGGACTATAATTCACCCCTCCACTTT. Protein: CSASRGMDYNSPLHF.

The chain combines TRBV6-5 with TRBJ2-3; 8 nucleotides align to TRBD2. This CDR3 has 13 amino acids. The germline V gene has CDR1 MNHEY and CDR2 SVGAGI. Trimming at V came to 2 bases and at J to 5 bases, leaving 0 bases not matched to a gene. CDR3 nucleotides: TGTGCCAGCAGTTACACTAGCGGAGATACGCAGTATTTT. Amino acid sequence: CASSYTSGDTQYF.

V usage is TRBV7-2 and J usage is TRBJ2-7, with 9 bases fitting TRBD1. Germline assignment: CDR1 SGHTA and CDR2 FQGNSA. The CDR3 runs 14 residues. V lost 3 bases to trimming and J lost 5 bases; unmatched junction nucleotides: 5. DNA of the CDR3: TGTGCCAGCAGCTTGGGACAGGGTGGCGACGAGCAGTACTTC. Translated: CASSLGQGGDEQYF.

This clonotype was seen a handful of times. The chain is built from TRBV5-1 and TRBJ2-3, with 11 bases lining up with TRBD1. The CDR3 totals 15 residues. From germline, CDR1 is SGHRS and CDR2 YFSETQ. V lost 3 bases, J lost 6 bases, and 6 bases stayed unmatched. The CDR3 coding sequence is TGCGCCAGCAGCTCCGGACAGGGGGCTGTGGATACGCAGTATTTT. The encoded protein is CASSSGQGAVDTQYF. Using reference TRBV5-1 and TRBJ2-3 for the parts outside the CDR3, the full variable domain is KAGVTQTPRYLIKTRGQQVTLSCSPISGHRSVSWYQQTPGQGLQFLFEYFSETQRNKGNFPGRFSGRQFSNSRSEMNVSTLELGDSALYLCASSSGQGAVDTQYFGPGTRLTVL.

The V call is TRBV5-1, the J call TRBJ2-5, with 9 bases aligning to TRBD1. The V gene's germline CDR1 is SGHRS and CDR2 YFSETQ. CDR3 length equals 15 residues. The V and J ends lost 4 bases and 5 bases, in that order; junction bases with no gene match: 9. CDR3 bases: TGCGCCAGCAGCCTACAGGGGGCCCTGAGGGAGACCCAGTACTTC. Amino acids: CASSLQGALRETQYF.